Following are 31 T cell receptor beta chains from one sample sequenced in a study of Ad26.COV2.S vaccination and SARS-CoV-2 variants. The treatment: some 20 received Ad26.COV2.S at low or high dose, single or two shots; roughly five received placebo; per-sample allocation not given. Samples were taken on day 63 after the first vaccine or placebo injection. Method: immunoSEQ multiplex PCR; TCRdb's copy keeps in-frame clones and lacks some. Counted here are about 350,000 clones, approximately 86% occurring once; the ten biggest clones make up around 10%. Sequences were derived from peripheral blood, sampled in a trial of Ad26.COV2.S vaccine versus placebo. These receptors were taken from a person between 18 and 60 years old who received the Ad26.COV2.S COVID-19 vaccine or a placebo.

The V and J genes are TRBV19 and TRBJ1-1; D perhaps matches TRBD1 (6 bases). CDR1 LNHDA and CDR2 SQIVND come from the germline V gene (reference sequence). The CDR3 has 16 amino acids. V was shortened by 3 bases and J by 2 bases, with 16 bases between the two germline ends. Here the CDR3 reads CASSIFGDILNTEAFF. The CDR3 nucleotides are TGTGCCAGTAGTATTTTTGGGGACATTCTTAACACTGAAGCTTTCTTT.

The chain combines TRBV18 with TRBJ2-7; perhaps TRBD1 as D (5 bases). The V gene lost 2 bases and the J gene lost 6 bases, with 11 bases spanning the gap. In germline, CDR1 is KGHSH, CDR2 LQKENI. The CDR3 runs to 13 residues. CDR3 region: CASSPLGVSEQYF. In DNA form, the CDR3 reads TGTGCCAGCTCACCATTAGGGGTGAGCGAGCAGTACTTC.

The chain links TRBV6-5 to TRBJ2-7; D call uncertain. The CDR3 consists of 13 residues. Germline V gene data show CDR1 as MNHEY and CDR2 as SVGAGI. Here the CDR3 reads CSVPHVNTYEQYF. Here the CDR3 DNA reads TGTTCCGTACCCCACGTGAACACCTACGAGCAGTACTTC.

The chain carries TRBV27 and TRBJ2-7; a possible D gene is TRBD1 (5 bases). With 2 bases removed from V and 2 bases from J, the gap between germline ends came to 13 bases. CDR1 MNHEY and CDR2 SMNVEV come from the germline V gene (reference sequence). This CDR3 is built from 15 residues. The CDR3 bases are TGTGCCAGCAGTTTAAAGGGGTTCGGAGCCTACGAGCAGTACTTC. This gives the protein CASSLKGFGAYEQYF.

This sequence joins TRBV6-5 and TRBJ2-1; D is tentatively TRBD1 or TRBD2 (5 bases each). V was trimmed by 7 bases and J by 4 bases, leaving 14 bases between them. The V gene's germline CDR1 is MNHEY and CDR2 SVGAGI. This CDR3 region has 14 residues. CDR3: CASNPGRSYNEQFF. CDR3 bases: TGTGCCAGCAACCCGGGACGGTCGTACAATGAGCAGTTCTTC.

This rearrangement joins TRBV27 to TRBJ1-1; D unclear. From germline, CDR1 is MNHEY and CDR2 SMNVEV (reference sequence). The CDR3 totals 14 residues. V was trimmed by 0 bases and J by 3 bases, leaving 8 bases between them. The CDR3 protein is CASSLSNGYTEAFF. The CDR3 nucleotides are TGTGCCAGCAGTTTATCGAACGGCTACACTGAAGCTTTCTTT.

This clone came up once. J is TRBJ2-2 and V is TRBV5-6; D is uncertain. Germline V gives CDR1 SGHDT, CDR2 YYEEEE. The CDR3 is 11 amino acids. V gave up 4 bases and J gave up 7 bases, with 5 bases separating them. The chain's CDR3 is CASSLFGELFF. CDR3 bases: TGTGCCAGCAGCCTCTTCGGGGAGCTGTTTTTT.

This clone was counted only a few times. The genes are TRBV10-1 and TRBJ2-7; maybe TRBD2 (5 bases). V lost 3 bases, J lost 2 bases, and 11 bases lay in between. The V gene's germline CDR1 is WNHNN and CDR2 SYGVQD (reference sequence). The CDR3 runs 14 residues. The DNA of the CDR3 is TGCGCCAGCAGTGACGACTATCGACCCTACGAGCAGTACTTC. This sequence encodes CASSDDYRPYEQYF.

J is TRBJ1-2 and V is TRBV27; unclear D gene. CDR3 length: 14 amino acids. The V and J ends lost 2 bases and 5 bases respectively, with 12 bases between them. In germline, CDR1 is MNHEY, CDR2 SMNVEV (reference sequence). This chain's CDR3 is CASSLNSPGYGYTF. The CDR3 DNA reads as TGTGCCAGCAGTTTAAACAGTCCCGGGTATGGCTACACCTTC.

This clone came up once. The V gene is TRBV24-1, the J gene TRBJ2-5, with 8 bases that match TRBD2. The length of the CDR3 is 15 residues. The germline V gene encodes CDR1 KGHDR and CDR2 SFDVKD. Trimming removed 3 bases from V and 5 bases from J; junction bases left unmatched: 7. CDR3 nucleotides: TGTGCCACCAGTGATCAGGCGGGAGGTAGGGAGACCCAGTACTTC. It codes for CATSDQAGGRETQYF.

The rearrangement joins TRBV5-6 to TRBJ2-7; D gene unclear. With 0 bases removed from V and 1 base from J, the gap between germline ends came to 11 bases. The CDR3 length is 15 residues. Looked up from germline, CDR1 is SGHDT and CDR2 is YYEEEE. The CDR3 region is CASSLAPAASYEQYF. Here the CDR3 DNA reads TGTGCCAGCAGCTTGGCCCCGGCGGCTTCCTACGAGCAGTACTTC.

V is TRBV19 and J is TRBJ2-4; tentatively, D is TRBD2 (5 bases). CDR3 length: 15 residues. The V end lost 4 bases, the J end lost 0 bases, and 10 bases lay between the germline ends. Germline loops: CDR1 LNHDA, CDR2 SQIVND (reference sequence). CDR3 DNA sequence: TGTGCCAGTAGTACCAGGACTCTAGCCAAAAACATTCAGTACTTC. Translating it yields CASSTRTLAKNIQYF. Combining the CDR3 with reference TRBV19 and TRBJ2-4 gives the whole variable domain DGGITQSPKYLFRKEGQNVTLSCEQNLNHDAMYWYRQDPGQGLRLIYYSQIVNDFQKGDIAEGYSVSREKKESFPLTVTSAQKNPTAFYLCASSTRTLAKNIQYFGAGTRLSVL.

The chain uses TRBV11-2 and TRBJ2-7; no definite D call. The CDR3 runs 13 residues. Trimming removed 4 bases from V and 3 bases from J, with 10 bases in between. CDR1 is SGHAT and CDR2 is FQNNGV in the germline V gene. The CDR3 DNA reads TGTGCCAGCAGCTCTACCCTGGGCTACGAGCAGTACTTC. Residues: CASSSTLGYEQYF.

In its sample, this clone was seen a few times. J is TRBJ2-1 and V is TRBV5-1; D is unresolved. Trimming removed 0 bases at V and 0 bases at J, with 4 bases between. This CDR3 has 14 amino acids. CDR1 is SGHRS and CDR2 is YFSETQ in the germline V gene. This CDR3 reads CASSLADSYNEQFF. The CDR3 coding sequence is TGCGCCAGCAGCTTGGCGGACTCCTACAATGAGCAGTTCTTC.

As regards this clone: Mismatch with germline at one junction end may stem from a read error. The chain links TRBV18 to TRBJ2-1, with D maybe TRBD2 (5 bases). The CDR3 totals 13 residues. Germline V gene sequence: CDR1 KGHSH, CDR2 LQKENI. The CDR3 here is CASSPPRGLEQFF. CDR3 in DNA: TGTGCCAGCTCCCCACCCCGAGGGCTGGAGCAGTTCTTC.

The genes are TRBV9 and TRBJ2-1; TRBD2 matches at 13 bases. J was trimmed by 1 base and V by 2 bases; bases with no gene match: 12. This CDR3 spans 20 amino acids. Germline loops: CDR1 SGDLS, CDR2 YYNGEE. The CDR3 coding sequence is TGTGCCAGCAGCGTGGGGACAGTCAGGACTAGCGGGAGTTCCTACAATGAGCAGTTCTTC. Translating it yields CASSVGTVRTSGSSYNEQFF.

The rearrangement uses TRBV28 and TRBJ2-7, with 9 bases matching TRBD1. Germline assignment: CDR1 MDHEN and CDR2 SYDVKM. The CDR3 contains 14 residues. Unmatched junction bases numbered 8, after V lost 5 bases and J lost 6 bases. The CDR3 protein is CASSRDREHREQYF. In nucleotides, the CDR3 is TGTGCCAGCAGTCGGGACAGGGAGCACCGCGAGCAGTACTTC.

This chain uses TRBV18 with TRBJ2-5; no firm D call. This CDR3 contains 14 residues. Germline loops: CDR1 KGHSH, CDR2 LQKENI. The V end lost 4 bases, the J end lost 3 bases, and 12 bases lay between the germline ends. The CDR3 reads CASSLITEKETQYF. CDR3 DNA sequence: TGTGCCAGCTCACTCATAACAGAGAAAGAGACCCAGTACTTC.

This clone was seen ten or more times. This chain uses TRBV7-2 with TRBJ1-5; D gene uncertain. Trimming pared 3 bases from V and 6 bases from J, leaving 12 bases between. The CDR3 runs to 14 residues. Germline CDR1 and CDR2: SGHTA and FQGNSA. As DNA, the CDR3 is TGTGCCAGCAGCTTTGGTACCGAGGGTCAGCCCCAGCATTTT. It yields the protein CASSFGTEGQPQHF.

The rearrangement joins TRBV2 to TRBJ1-6; D possibly corresponds to TRBD1 (6 bases). With 7 bases removed from V and 10 bases from J, the gap between germline ends came to 20 bases. From germline, CDR1 is SNHLY and CDR2 FYNNEI. The CDR3 covers 15 residues. The chain's CDR3 is CASIKVSLGGSPLHF. The CDR3 region has the DNA TGTGCCAGCATAAAGGTTTCCCTAGGGGGATCACCCCTCCACTTT.

The rearrangement uses TRBV5-1 and TRBJ1-6; no definite D call. Looked up from germline, CDR1 is SGHRS and CDR2 is YFSETQ. The ends were cut back, 0 bases at V and 8 bases at J, with 12 bases in the middle. The CDR3 is 15 amino acids. The CDR3 DNA sequence: TGCGCCAGCAGCTTGGCTAGCCTGGCGGATTCACCCCTCCACTTT. This encodes CASSLASLADSPLHF.

In this sample, this clone turned up once. The J gene is TRBJ2-2, the V gene TRBV4-2, with 7 bases fitting TRBD1. CDR1 is LGHNA, CDR2 YNFKEQ, per germline. Unmatched junction bases numbered 11, after V lost 0 bases and J lost 1 base. The CDR3 runs to 19 residues. CDR3 coding DNA: TGTGCCAGCAGCCAAGAGCATCCTGGGACAGCCCAGAACACCGGGGAGCTGTTTTTT. Protein: CASSQEHPGTAQNTGELFF.

V is TRBV7-2 and J is TRBJ2-3, with 8 bases that match TRBD1. This CDR3 contains 13 residues. After removal of 3 bases from V and 7 bases from J, the junction contained 3 bases not matched to a gene. Germline V gives CDR1 SGHTA, CDR2 FQGNSA. The CDR3 reads CASSFYRGYTQYF. In DNA, the CDR3 is TGTGCCAGCAGCTTCTACAGGGGGTATACGCAGTATTTT.

CDR3 sequence: CASSLGDRGRNTIYF. The CDR3, as DNA: TGTGCCAGCAGCTTGGGTGACAGGGGAAGAAACACCATATATTTT. The chain employs TRBV7-2 and TRBJ1-3, with TRBD1 identical over 8 bases. CDR3 length: 15 residues. CDR1 SGHTA and CDR2 FQGNSA come from the germline V gene. After removal of 3 bases from V and 5 bases from J, the junction contained 6 bases not matched to a gene.

The rearrangement uses TRBV5-5 and TRBJ1-4; 7 bases match TRBD1. This CDR3 has 14 residues. With V trimmed by 6 bases and J by 3 bases, 5 bases remained unmatched. CDR1 SGHKS and CDR2 YYEKEE come from the germline V gene (reference sequence). CDR3 region: CASKPGQPNEKLFF. For the CDR3, the DNA is TGTGCCAGCAAACCGGGACAGCCTAATGAAAAACTGTTTTTT.

The V gene is TRBV4-2, the J gene TRBJ1-5, with 7 bases identical to TRBD1. V lost 0 bases and J lost 7; bases outside the gene matches: 6. This CDR3 region has 15 residues. Germline-derived CDR1 and CDR2 are LGHNA and YNFKEQ. The CDR3 DNA sequence: TGTGCCAGCAGCCAAGATCGACAGGGAGGCCAGCCCCAGCATTTT. This translates into CASSQDRQGGQPQHF.

The gene calls are TRBV6-6 and TRBJ2-2; maybe TRBD2 (6 bases). The V end was cut by 6 bases, the J end by 7 bases, with 15 bases between. The CDR3 has 14 residues. The germline V gene encodes CDR1 MNHNY and CDR2 SVGAGI (reference sequence). The CDR3 region is CASSPGAGIGELFF. CDR3 DNA: TGTGCCAGCAGCCCTGGGGCGGGAATCGGGGAGCTGTTTTTT.

The CDR3: CASSQERGLAYNEQFF. CDR3 sequence (DNA): TGTGCCAGCAGCCAAGAAAGGGGACTGGCTTACAATGAGCAGTTCTTC. This chain links TRBV14 with TRBJ2-1; perhaps TRBD2 as D (6 bases). Trimming left V 0 bases short and J 4 bases short, with 13 bases between. Germline V gene sequence: CDR1 SGHDN, CDR2 FVKESK. The CDR3 totals 16 residues.

V is TRBV6-1 and J is TRBJ1-5; D is possibly TRBD1 (6 bases). CDR3 size: 15 residues. V was pared by 3 bases and J by 8 bases, with 17 bases between. Germline CDR1 is MNHNS and CDR2 is SASEGT. The CDR3 DNA follows: TGTGCCAGCAGTGAGGAGGCGCCAGGGGAGGAGCCCCAGCATTTT. Translating gives CASSEEAPGEEPQHF.

The chain has TRBV10-3 and TRBJ1-1, with unresolved D. This CDR3 has 12 residues. The V gene lost 10 bases and the J gene lost 3 bases, with 12 bases spanning the gap. The germline gives CDR1 ENHRY, CDR2 SYGVKD. In nucleotides, the CDR3 is TGTGCCAGCCAGACCTTGGACACTGAAGCTTTCTTT. Protein: CASQTLDTEAFF.

The chain is built from TRBV7-2 and TRBJ2-4; 8 positions match TRBD2. This CDR3 is built from 16 residues. Germline CDR1 is SGHTA and CDR2 is FQGNSA. The J segment lost 0 bases and the V segment lost 1 base, leaving 2 bases of the junction unmatched. The CDR3 is CASSLGSGIAKNIQYF. Here the CDR3 DNA reads TGTGCCAGCAGCTTAGGTAGCGGGATAGCCAAAAACATTCAGTACTTC. Complete variable domain (other parts from reference TRBV7-2 and TRBJ2-4): GAGVSQSPSNKVTEKGKDVELRCDPISGHTALYWYRQSLGQGLEFLIYFQGNSAPDKSGLPSDRFSAERTGGSVSTLTIQRTQQEDSAVYLCASSLGSGIAKNIQYFGAGTRLSVL.